Shown below are 8 T cell receptor beta chains from a single sample sequenced in a study of CD8 T cells in ankylosing spondylitis. TCRdb processed the 5' RACE reads anew with MiXCR; each CDR3 protein has one entry. Of around 250,000 distinct CDR3 sequences in the sample, roughly 32% are singletons; the top ten hold approximately 4.6%. Specimen: blood, either unsorted or a sorted T cell fraction (not recorded which). The source of these receptors is a male donor with ankylosing spondylitis or in good health (not recorded which).

The chain is built from TRBV5-1 and TRBJ2-1, with TRBD2 matching 8 bases. This CDR3 comprises 17 residues. Germline V lookup: CDR1 SGHRS, CDR2 YFSETQ. V was clipped by 1 base and J by 6 bases; unmatched bases: 12. Here the CDR3 DNA reads TGCGCCAGCAGCTTGAACCGTGCGGGGGGCGGCTCCAATGAGCAGTTCTTC. Protein product: CASSLNRAGGGSNEQFF.

This clonotype occurred once. This chain connects TRBV27 to TRBJ2-3; D may be TRBD2 (6 bases). The CDR3 consists of 14 residues. The germline V gene has CDR1 MNHEY and CDR2 SMNVEV (reference sequence). V lost 3 bases, J lost 1 base, and 8 bases lay in between. CDR3 in DNA: TGTGCCAGCAGTTTCGAGCGGGGCACAGATACGCAGTATTTT. As protein: CASSFERGTDTQYF.

This clonotype was counted only a few times. The rearrangement links TRBV5-6 to TRBJ2-5; tentative D call: TRBD2 (5 bases). This CDR3 contains 14 residues. Trimming cost V 6 bases and J 1 base, with 13 bases left between them. Germline CDR1 SGHDT, CDR2 YYEEEE. CDR3 loop: CASTRTAVQETQYF. Written as DNA, the CDR3 is TGTGCCAGCACTAGGACTGCCGTCCAAGAGACCCAGTACTTC.

This clonotype was recorded at least ten times. The chain couples TRBV10-3 to TRBJ2-1; 10 nucleotides match TRBD2. Germline-derived CDR1 and CDR2 are ENHRY and SYGVKD. The V and J ends lost 5 bases and 1 base, in that order; junction bases with no gene match: 2. CDR3 length: 15 residues. In DNA form, the CDR3 reads TGTGCCATCAGTCTAGCGGGGGAATCCTACAATGAGCAGTTCTTC. Its protein is CAISLAGESYNEQFF.

The chain links TRBV20-1 to TRBJ1-1; possibly TRBD1 for D (5 bases). CDR3 size: 13 residues. Germline V gene lookup returns CDR1 DFQATT and CDR2 SNEGSKA (reference sequence). The V gene lost 0 bases and the J gene lost 5 bases, with 10 bases spanning the gap. This CDR3 reads CSARDGSGTEAFF. The CDR3 coding sequence is TGCAGTGCTAGAGATGGTTCAGGGACTGAAGCTTTCTTT.

This clonotype has a handful of counts. The rearrangement uses TRBV27 and TRBJ2-7; D ambiguous. Germline CDR1 and CDR2: MNHEY and SMNVEV (reference sequence). Trimming took off 6 bases at V and 0 bases at J, with 12 bases between the two ends. The CDR3 is made up of 14 amino acids. Written as DNA, the CDR3 is TGTGCCAGCAGCTTAAGCAGAAGCTCCTACGAGCAGTACTTC. Translated: CASSLSRSSYEQYF.

This clonotype was seen more than once but under ten times. Written as DNA, the CDR3 is TGCAGCGTGCCCGGACTCCCCATGGGGAGCGAGCAGTACTTC. Translated: CSVPGLPMGSEQYF. The chain has TRBV29-1 and TRBJ2-7; D may be TRBD2 (5 bases). Trimming pared 6 bases from V and 6 bases from J, leaving 21 bases between. This CDR3 comprises 14 residues. Germline V gene lookup returns CDR1 SQVTM and CDR2 ANQGSEA.

This clonotype was detected only a few times. V and J are TRBV20-1 and TRBJ2-7, with D possibly being TRBD1 or TRBD2 (5 bases each). Trimming took off 8 bases at V and 3 bases at J, with 14 bases between the two ends. Per the germline V gene, CDR1 is DFQATT and CDR2 is SNEGSKA (reference sequence). The CDR3 extends over 12 amino acids. The CDR3 nucleotides read TGCAGTAACCGGGACGCAGGCTACGAGCAGTACTTC. Its protein is CSNRDAGYEQYF.